Below are 6 T cell receptor beta chains sequenced from a single sample in a study of chemoradiotherapy in HPV16-positive cancers. Repertoires were generated with immunoSEQ multiplex PCR, while TCRdb's copy carries only in-frame clones and drops some. The sample consists of several thousand clones, 74% of them appearing once. This specimen consisted of tumor tissue, obtained from a patient who underwent chemoradiotherapy. Source of these receptors: a human donor with HPV-associated anogenital cancer.

The chain has TRBV28 and TRBJ2-7, with TRBD1 identical over 9 bases. CDR1 and CDR2 from the germline V gene are MDHEN and SYDVKM. J was trimmed by 1 base and V by 7 bases; bases with no gene match: 5. This CDR3 spans 14 amino acids. As DNA, the CDR3 is TGTGCCAGCATTCGAGACAGGGGGTCCTACGAGCAGTACTTC. It translates to CASIRDRGSYEQYF.

This rearrangement joins TRBV4-1 to TRBJ2-7; D is undetermined. The CDR3 contains 15 residues. Trimming removed 4 bases at V and 1 base at J, with 14 bases between. Germline CDR1 MGHRA, CDR2 YSYEKL. CDR3 sequence (DNA): TGCGCCAGCAGCCGCTCTGAGGCAGAGTCCTACGAGCAGTACTTC. Its translation is CASSRSEAESYEQYF.

As DNA, the CDR3 is TGTGCCAGCAGCTTGCACAGAACCTACGAGCAGTACTTC. Its protein is CASSLHRTYEQYF. The chain couples TRBV5-8 to TRBJ2-7; unclear D gene. CDR3 length: 13 amino acids. Germline lookup yields CDR1 SGHTS and CDR2 YDEGEE. Trimming shortened V by 1 base and J by 2 bases, and 7 bases separated the two germline ends.

V and J are TRBV6-5 and TRBJ1-3; D perhaps matches TRBD1 (6 bases). Between the trimmed V and J ends, which lost 7 bases and 0 bases, there was a span of 10 bases. Germline CDR1 MNHEY, CDR2 SVGAGI. This CDR3 has 14 amino acids. The CDR3 DNA reads as TGTGCCAGCAAAGGGGGAGGCTCTGGAAACACCATATATTTT. Translated, it gives CASKGGGSGNTIYF.

V and J are TRBV9 and TRBJ2-7, with 9 bases that match TRBD1. V lost 4 bases, J lost 3 bases, and 11 bases stayed unmatched. Looked up from germline, CDR1 is SGDLS and CDR2 is YYNGEE. This CDR3 is 16 amino acids long. The CDR3 loop is CASSSKPGTGFYEQYF. The CDR3 DNA is TGTGCCAGCAGCTCAAAGCCCGGGACAGGGTTCTACGAGCAGTACTTC.

The chain couples TRBV5-1 to TRBJ1-5; D remains ambiguous. V lost 0 bases, J lost 0 bases, and 22 bases lay in between. CDR1 SGHRS and CDR2 YFSETQ come from the germline V gene. This CDR3 is 20 amino acids long. CDR3 sequence (DNA): TGCGCCAGCAGCTTGGAGTGTGGTTTTGACCGCGCATATAGCAATCAGCCCCAGCATTTT. Translation gives CASSLECGFDRAYSNQPQHF.